These 22 T cell receptor beta chains were sequenced from one sample in a study of a mutant IDH1 vaccine in newly diagnosed glioma. This sample's time point: week 11, during vaccination. Every vaccination contained 300 ug of the mutant IDH1 20-mer peptide and was paired with topical imiquimod. Antigens of these TCRs are unknown. Profiled with immunoSEQ multiplex PCR; TCRdb holds only in-frame clones, not every one. The sample lists about 130,000 clones, around three quarters occurring once. Here the sequenced sample was PBMCs, taken from a glioma patient whose treatment included an IDH1 peptide vaccine. The source of these receptors is a man aged 35-49 years with glioma.

The chain employs TRBV6-5 and TRBJ2-1; 10 bases agree with TRBD2. Germline assignment: CDR1 MNHEY and CDR2 SVGAGI. V shed 5 bases and J 5 bases; nucleotides not matched to a gene: 6. The CDR3 extends over 15 amino acids. DNA for the CDR3: TGTGCCAGCAGTGCACTAGCGGGAACCGACAATGAGCAGTTCTTC. Its protein product is CASSALAGTDNEQFF.

The V and J genes are TRBV5-8 and TRBJ2-1; maybe TRBD2 (6 bases). The CDR3 consists of 14 residues. Trimming pared 3 bases from V and 4 bases from J, leaving 11 bases between. The germline V gene encodes CDR1 SGHTS and CDR2 YDEGEE. CDR3 sequence reads: CASSSLAEYNEQFF. The CDR3 DNA reads TGTGCCAGCAGCTCATTAGCGGAGTACAATGAGCAGTTCTTC.

This clone occurred a few times. The J gene is TRBJ1-1, the V gene TRBV18, with TRBD1 identical over 7 bases. The V segment lost 3 bases and the J segment 5 bases; nucleotides outside the gene matches: 9. Per germline, CDR1 KGHSH and CDR2 LQKENI. This CDR3 region has 15 residues. As DNA, the CDR3 is TGTGCCAGCTCACCCTCGACAGGGTTCGGAACTGAAGCTTTCTTT. It is translated as CASSPSTGFGTEAFF.

This clone was detected once. V and J are TRBV9 and TRBJ1-2, with D maybe TRBD1 (6 bases). V dropped 0 bases and J dropped 6 bases, with 15 bases sitting between them. CDR3 length: 15 residues. Germline CDR1 is SGDLS and CDR2 is YYNGEE. CDR3 sequence: CASSVGRGATDGYTF. The CDR3, as DNA: TGTGCCAGCAGCGTAGGAAGGGGGGCGACGGATGGCTACACCTTC. Full variable domain (rest looked up from reference TRBV9 and TRBJ1-2): DSGVTQTPKHLITATGQRVTLRCSPRSGDLSVYWYQQSLDQGLQFLIQYYNGEERAKGNILERFSAQQFPDLHSELNLSSLELGDSALYFCASSVGRGATDGYTFGSGTRLTVV.

The chain joins TRBV10-3 to TRBJ2-7, with D perhaps matching TRBD2 (6 bases). Deletions cut 3 bases from V and 2 bases from J, with 14 bases between. The CDR3 is 15 residues long. Germline assignment: CDR1 ENHRY and CDR2 SYGVKD. In DNA, the CDR3 is TGTGCCATCAGTGACGGAGCGGAGGGAACCTACGAGCAGTACTTC. Protein sequence: CAISDGAEGTYEQYF.

The chain links TRBV6-5 to TRBJ2-7, with TRBD1 matching over 7 bases. The V segment lost 9 bases and the J segment 0 bases; nucleotides outside the gene matches: 5. Germline values: CDR1 MNHEY, CDR2 SVGAGI. This CDR3 has 13 residues. CDR3 DNA: TGTGCCAGTGAGGGACAGCGCTCCTACGAGCAGTACTTC. Its protein product is CASEGQRSYEQYF.

V and J are TRBV19 and TRBJ2-3; 7 bases line up with TRBD2. J lost 4 bases, V lost 5 bases, and 12 bases had no gene match. Germline values: CDR1 LNHDA, CDR2 SQIVND (reference sequence). There are 16 residues in the CDR3. CDR3 protein: CASSPGGEEIADTQYF. In nucleotides, the CDR3 is TGTGCCAGTAGTCCGGGGGGAGAAGAGATTGCAGATACGCAGTATTTT.

This chain connects TRBV5-1 to TRBJ2-3, with D unclear. Trimming stripped 5 bases from V and 3 bases from J, with 16 bases between. The CDR3 is 15 residues long. Germline CDR1 reads SGHRS; CDR2 reads YFSETQ. CDR3 protein: CASSSKAPITDTQYF. CDR3 DNA sequence: TGCGCCAGCAGTTCGAAGGCACCGATTACAGATACGCAGTATTTT.

J is TRBJ1-2 and V is TRBV10-2; no reliable D call. V dropped 3 bases and J dropped 8 bases, with 16 bases sitting between them. CDR1 is WSHSY and CDR2 is SAAADI in the germline V gene. The length of the CDR3 is 14 residues. CDR3 amino acids: CASSDQAQSPGYTF. CDR3 in DNA: TGCGCCAGCAGTGACCAAGCCCAGAGCCCCGGCTACACCTTC.

This clone was observed once. The genes are TRBV7-8 and TRBJ1-4; D not resolved. V lost 2 bases to trimming and J lost 5 bases, with 12 bases between them. Germline lookup yields CDR1 SGHVS and CDR2 FQNEAQ. This CDR3 contains 15 residues. The DNA for the CDR3 is TGTGCCAGCAGCTTACAGCCGGGATTCAATGAAAAACTGTTTTTT. Translating gives CASSLQPGFNEKLFF.

This chain uses TRBV11-2 with TRBJ1-5; D unclear. Germline CDR1 reads SGHAT; CDR2 reads FQNNGV. The V gene lost 5 bases and the J gene lost 4 bases, with 9 bases spanning the gap. The CDR3 is made up of 13 amino acids. The CDR3, as DNA: TGTGCCAGCAGCCCCGAGTTGAATCAGCCCCAGCATTTT. The encoded protein is CASSPELNQPQHF.

V is TRBV5-4 and J is TRBJ2-2; maybe TRBD1 (6 bases). V lost 4 bases, J lost 4 bases, and 11 bases lay in between. CDR1 and CDR2 (germline): SGHNT, YYREEE (reference sequence). The CDR3 totals 14 residues. The CDR3 reads CASSRDIPTGELFF. Written as DNA, the CDR3 is TGTGCCAGCAGCAGGGACATACCCACCGGGGAGCTGTTTTTT.

This chain uses TRBV4-2 with TRBJ2-3; 9 bases match TRBD2. The CDR3 is 20 residues long. Germline CDR1 and CDR2: LGHNA and YNFKEQ. V was pared by 1 base and J by 4 bases, with 18 bases of the junction left unmatched. The CDR3 spells CASSQALDLSGLAGSDTQYF. DNA for the CDR3: TGTGCCAGCAGCCAAGCCCTCGATTTGTCTGGGCTAGCGGGATCAGATACGCAGTATTTT.

The V and J genes are TRBV19 and TRBJ1-2; D gene ambiguous. V was clipped by 10 bases and J by 9 bases, with 6 bases between them. CDR3 length equals 8 residues. Germline V gives CDR1 LNHDA, CDR2 SQIVND (reference sequence). CDR3 nucleotides: TGTGCCATCCGGCGCTACACCTTC. Protein sequence: CAIRRYTF.

The chain is built from TRBV7-9 and TRBJ2-1; no clear D. V was cut by 5 bases and J by 4 bases, with 18 bases left in between. Germline CDR1 reads SEHNR; CDR2 reads FQNEAQ (reference sequence). The CDR3 runs to 16 residues. The CDR3 nucleotides read TGTGCCAGCAGCCTGCCGGGCAGGACCGGATACAATGAGCAGTTCTTC. This sequence encodes CASSLPGRTGYNEQFF.

The V and J genes are TRBV7-9 and TRBJ2-7, with a weak D call TRBD1 (5 bases). CDR3 length: 15 amino acids. The V and J ends lost 1 base and 5 bases respectively, with 15 bases between them. Germline-derived CDR1 and CDR2 are SEHNR and FQNEAQ (reference sequence). The CDR3 bases are TGTGCCAGCAGCTTAGTTCAGGGTAAACGCCACGAGCAGTACTTC. Translated: CASSLVQGKRHEQYF.

The chain recombines TRBV5-1 with TRBJ2-1; TRBD2 aligns across 7 bases. V shed 6 bases, J shed 10 bases, and the junction held 13 bases outside the gene matches. Germline lookup yields CDR1 SGHRS and CDR2 YFSETQ. The CDR3 runs 14 residues. CDR3 bases: TGCGCCAGCACGTCTAACCTACCAGCGGGGGAGCAGTTCTTC. It specifies CASTSNLPAGEQFF.

The chain joins TRBV7-2 to TRBJ2-2; 13 nucleotides align to TRBD2. The CDR3 sequence is 17 residues long. CDR1 is SGHTA and CDR2 is FQGNSA in the germline V gene. With 5 bases clipped from V and 5 bases from J, the junction kept 8 bases outside the gene matches. DNA of the CDR3: TGTGCCAGCAGCCTCAGACTAGCGGGAGGTCGTACCGGGGAGCTGTTTTTT. This gives the protein CASSLRLAGGRTGELFF.

The V gene is TRBV5-1, the J gene TRBJ2-3, with 9 positions matching TRBD2. The CDR3 totals 14 residues. In germline, CDR1 is SGHRS, CDR2 YFSETQ. The J segment lost 7 bases and the V segment lost 3 bases, leaving 6 bases of the junction unmatched. DNA of the CDR3: TGCGCCAGCAGCTCAGCGGGGGGCATGTATACGCAGTATTTT. This translates into CASSSAGGMYTQYF.

The genes are TRBV25-1 and TRBJ1-1, with D maybe TRBD1 (5 bases). V was shortened by 2 bases and J by 4 bases, with 14 bases between the two germline ends. Germline-derived CDR1 and CDR2 are MGHDK and SYGVNS. The CDR3 spans 15 residues. In nucleotides, the CDR3 is TGTGCCAGCAGTGAAAACCGGGGGTTGGGCACTGAAGCTTTCTTT. Protein sequence: CASSENRGLGTEAFF.

The chain joins TRBV4-2 to TRBJ1-5; D gene unclear. V lost 4 bases to trimming and J lost 0 bases, with 10 bases between them. CDR1 LGHNA and CDR2 YNFKEQ come from the germline V gene. This CDR3 is built from 15 residues. The CDR3 reads CASSPSGNSNQPQHF. The CDR3, as DNA: TGTGCCAGCAGCCCCTCCGGGAATAGCAATCAGCCCCAGCATTTT.

The rearrangement joins TRBV10-2 to TRBJ2-7; 16 bases agree with TRBD2. V shed 4 bases and J 2 bases; nucleotides not matched to a gene: 2. The CDR3 length is 16 residues. CDR1 and CDR2 from the germline V gene are WSHSY and SAAADI. The CDR3 loop reads CASSGGTSGRAYEQYF. DNA of the CDR3: TGCGCCAGCAGTGGTGGGACTAGCGGGAGGGCCTACGAGCAGTACTTC.